Given below is one TCR beta chain in context. The antigen it binds to is not known. Base-call qualities are not available, and no considerably larger clone is one nucleotide away. The CDR3 sequence holds 15 residues, the cysteine and phenylalanine included. Just the 45-base CDR3 DNA is kept, in frame starting at base 1. This sample was included in a study of molecular identifiers for immune sequencing clone quantification (dated by TCRdb to the late 2010s). Study-level background: In a replicate experiment, RNA from roughly 18,000 or 92,000 naive CD8 T cells was split into five aliquots, four of which were sequenced. This methods study used CD8 T cells to benchmark TCR RNA copy counting and molecular-identifier clustering-based TCR repertoire sequencing (MIDCIRS). General conclusions and limits of the study: In CMV-specific effector cells, clones with more than 20 RNA copies accounted for over 97% of molecules, whereas in naive cells such clones accounted for under 1%. Highly expanded clone sizes could be underestimated because identical TCR molecules may share a barcode. Modeling estimated 3 to 3.5 recovered TCR RNA copies per cell, compared with about 10 by digital PCR, which implies around 30% capture efficiency. The naive libraries included spiked-in Jurkat TCR RNA (about 11 copies' worth), and this RNA is not part of the donor repertoire. Spiked-in Jurkat TCR RNA equal to a single cell's worth was reported to be detectable even within 1,200,000 naive CD8 T cells. When barcode sub-clustering was left out, chimeric consensus sequences inflated TCR diversity, with chimeras reaching as high as 47%.

Libraries of naive CD8 T cells were built from anywhere between roughly 17,000 and 1,000,000 sorted cells, with 10%, 30% or 50% of the purified RNA used. Naive CD8 T cells were FACS-sorted as CD8+CD4-CCR7+CD45RA+ on a BD FACSAria II into RLT Plus buffer. To test detection sensitivity, Jurkat RNA equal to around 10 TCR copies was added to samples of about 20,000-1,100,000 naive CD8 T cells. Enrichment of CD8 T cells was done with RosetteSep CD8+ T Cell Enrichment Cocktail plus Ficoll-Paque, and ACK red cell lysis came afterward. The protocol used for the library was PCR. Sequencing used a NextSeq 500. Bulk TCR libraries were generated as previously described, with the TCR primers listed in Table S5 used. Total RNA was purified with the Qiagen AllPrep DNA/RNA kit. Before analysis, reads from multiple sequencing runs of the same library were pooled. Per the authors' processing: Reads were retained only if their TCR constant sequence matched exactly, and those retained reads were trimmed to 150 nt and grouped according to their 12-nt molecular barcodes. Reads inside each barcode group were sub-clustered using a 15% Levenshtein threshold, and a quality-weighted consensus sequence was constructed for each RNA molecule. Non-functional sequences were removed, as were lower-count sequences one edit away from another. Barcode sub-clusters with fewer than 20% of the maximum read count were removed, based on fitting two negative binomial distributions. In-frame beta chains were kept once TCRdb had trimmed the public reads at Q25 with fastp and called clones with MiXCR. All rows with the same CDR3 protein become a single entry with the most common DNA and genes. TCRdb assigned the V and J calls; the authors' analysis was not used. For this sample the table gives some 580,000 distinct CDR3 sequences, of which 25% were detected only once. 0.7% to 0.95% of the sample comes from the top ten.

The source is a human donor in good health. Some libraries in this study had Jurkat cell RNA spiked in. The chain couples TRBV5-3 to TRBJ1-1; the D gene identity is not certain. TRBV5-3 is noted as an ORF with a role that remains uncertain. Material for sequencing was naive CD8+ T cells from blood, with Jurkat cell RNA spiked in. The cell subset or site label corresponds to: FACS-sorted CD8+CD4-CCR7+CD45RA+ naive T cells. The sequence in DNA is TGTGTCAGCAGCTTTTCCCTTGATCAGAACACTGAAGCTTTCTTT. Its amino acids are CVSSFSLDQNTEAFF.